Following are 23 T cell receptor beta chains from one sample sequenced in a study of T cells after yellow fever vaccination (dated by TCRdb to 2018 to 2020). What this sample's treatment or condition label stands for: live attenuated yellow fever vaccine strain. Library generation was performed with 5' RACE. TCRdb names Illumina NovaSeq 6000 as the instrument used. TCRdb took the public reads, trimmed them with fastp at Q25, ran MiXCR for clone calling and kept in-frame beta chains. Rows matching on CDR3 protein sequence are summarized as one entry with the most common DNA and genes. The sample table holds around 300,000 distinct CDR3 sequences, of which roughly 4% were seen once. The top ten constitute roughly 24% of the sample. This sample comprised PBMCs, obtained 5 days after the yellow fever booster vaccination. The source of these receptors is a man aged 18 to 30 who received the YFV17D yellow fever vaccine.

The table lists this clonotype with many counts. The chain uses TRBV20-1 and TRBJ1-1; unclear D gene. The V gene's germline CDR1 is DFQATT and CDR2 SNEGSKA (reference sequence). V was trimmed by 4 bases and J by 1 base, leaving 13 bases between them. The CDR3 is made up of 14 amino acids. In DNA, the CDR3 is TGCAGTGCTATCCCCCATTGGACGAACACTGAAGCTTTCTTT. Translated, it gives CSAIPHWTNTEAFF.

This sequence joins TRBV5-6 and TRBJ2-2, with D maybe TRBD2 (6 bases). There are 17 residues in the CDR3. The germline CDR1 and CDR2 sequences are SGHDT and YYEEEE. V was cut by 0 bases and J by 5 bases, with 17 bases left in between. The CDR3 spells CASSLVWGDARTGELFF. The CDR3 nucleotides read TGTGCCAGCAGCTTGGTTTGGGGGGATGCGCGGACCGGGGAGCTGTTTTTT.

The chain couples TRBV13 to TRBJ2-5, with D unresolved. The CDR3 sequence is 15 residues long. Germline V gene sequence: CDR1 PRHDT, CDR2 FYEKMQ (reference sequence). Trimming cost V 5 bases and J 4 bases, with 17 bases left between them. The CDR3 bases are TGTGCCAGCAGCCCCCGGGCCTTCGTTGGAGAGACCCAGTACTTC. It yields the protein CASSPRAFVGETQYF.

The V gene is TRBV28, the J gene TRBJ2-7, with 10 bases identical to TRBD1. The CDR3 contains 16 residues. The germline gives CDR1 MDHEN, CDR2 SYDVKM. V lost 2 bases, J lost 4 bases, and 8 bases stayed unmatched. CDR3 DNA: TGTGCCAGCAGTTTACCCCGGGACAGGGGTCGGTACGAGCAGTACTTC. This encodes CASSLPRDRGRYEQYF. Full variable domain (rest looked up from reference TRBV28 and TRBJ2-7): DVKVTQSSRYLVKRTGEKVFLECVQDMDHENMFWYRQDPGLGLRLIYFSYDVKMKEKGDIPEGYSVSREKKERFSLILESASTNQTSMYLCASSLPRDRGRYEQYFGPGTRLTVT.

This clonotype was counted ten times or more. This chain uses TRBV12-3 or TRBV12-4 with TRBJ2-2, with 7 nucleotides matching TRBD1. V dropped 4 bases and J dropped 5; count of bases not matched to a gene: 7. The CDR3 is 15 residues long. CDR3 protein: CASSSRGTATGELFF. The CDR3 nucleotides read TGTGCCAGCAGTTCCAGGGGGACGGCTACCGGGGAGCTGTTTTTT.

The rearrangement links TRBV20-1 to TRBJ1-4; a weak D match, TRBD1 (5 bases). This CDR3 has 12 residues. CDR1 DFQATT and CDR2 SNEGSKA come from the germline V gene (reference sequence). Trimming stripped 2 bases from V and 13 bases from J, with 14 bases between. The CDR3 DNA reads TGCAGTGCTAGACTCAGGGCCCCAATACTGTTTTTT. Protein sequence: CSARLRAPILFF.

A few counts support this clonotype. CDR3 residues: CASSPRTSGGDTQYF. The CDR3 bases are TGTGCCAGCAGCCCCCGGACTAGCGGGGGAGATACGCAGTATTTT. V usage is TRBV7-2 and J usage is TRBJ2-3; 13 bases are a match to TRBD2. The CDR3 length is 15 residues. Unmatched junction bases numbered 4, after V lost 5 bases and J lost 5 bases. Germline CDR1 reads SGHTA; CDR2 reads FQGNSA.

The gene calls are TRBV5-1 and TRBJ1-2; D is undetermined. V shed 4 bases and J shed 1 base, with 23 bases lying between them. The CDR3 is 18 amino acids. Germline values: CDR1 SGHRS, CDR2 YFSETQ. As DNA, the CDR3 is TGCGCCAGCAGCCACCGCCCGAGGGAGGATTGGGGTAACTATGGCTACACCTTC. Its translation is CASSHRPREDWGNYGYTF.

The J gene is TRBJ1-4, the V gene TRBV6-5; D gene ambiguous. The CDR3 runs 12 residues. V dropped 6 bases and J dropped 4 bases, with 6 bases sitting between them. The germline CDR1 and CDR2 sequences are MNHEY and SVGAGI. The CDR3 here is CASRRSNEKLFF. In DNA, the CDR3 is TGTGCCAGCAGGAGGAGTAATGAAAAACTGTTTTTT.

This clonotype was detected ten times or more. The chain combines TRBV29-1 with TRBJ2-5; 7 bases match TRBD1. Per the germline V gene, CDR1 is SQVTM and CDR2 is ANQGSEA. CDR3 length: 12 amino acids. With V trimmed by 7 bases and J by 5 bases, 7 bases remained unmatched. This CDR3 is CSADREGETQYF. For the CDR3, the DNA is TGCAGCGCCGACAGGGAAGGGGAGACCCAGTACTTC.

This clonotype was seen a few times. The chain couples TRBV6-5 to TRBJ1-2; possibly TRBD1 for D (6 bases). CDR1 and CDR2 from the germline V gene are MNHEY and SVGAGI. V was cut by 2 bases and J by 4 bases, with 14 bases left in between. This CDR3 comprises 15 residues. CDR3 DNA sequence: TGTGCCAGCAGTTACGGGGGCCTTGGACGCTATGGCTACACCTTC. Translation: CASSYGGLGRYGYTF.

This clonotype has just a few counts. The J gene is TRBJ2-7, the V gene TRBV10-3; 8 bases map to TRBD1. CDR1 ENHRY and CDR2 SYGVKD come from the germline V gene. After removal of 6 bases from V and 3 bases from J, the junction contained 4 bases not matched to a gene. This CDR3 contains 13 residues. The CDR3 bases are TGTGCCATCAGGGACAGGGAGGACTACGAGCAGTACGTC. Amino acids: CAIRDREDYEQYV.

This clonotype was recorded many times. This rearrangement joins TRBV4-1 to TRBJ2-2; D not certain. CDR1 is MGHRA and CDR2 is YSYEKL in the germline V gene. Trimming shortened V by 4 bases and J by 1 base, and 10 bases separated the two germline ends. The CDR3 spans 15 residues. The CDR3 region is CASSPPGLNTGELFF. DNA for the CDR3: TGCGCCAGCAGCCCGCCAGGTCTGAACACCGGGGAGCTGTTTTTT.

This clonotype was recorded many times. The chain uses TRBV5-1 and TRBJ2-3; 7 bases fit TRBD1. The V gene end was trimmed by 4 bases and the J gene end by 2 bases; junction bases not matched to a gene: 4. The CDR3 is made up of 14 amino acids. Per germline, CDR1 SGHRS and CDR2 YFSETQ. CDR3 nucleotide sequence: TGCGCCAGCAGCACAGGGGCAAACACAGATACGCAGTATTTT. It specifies CASSTGANTDTQYF.

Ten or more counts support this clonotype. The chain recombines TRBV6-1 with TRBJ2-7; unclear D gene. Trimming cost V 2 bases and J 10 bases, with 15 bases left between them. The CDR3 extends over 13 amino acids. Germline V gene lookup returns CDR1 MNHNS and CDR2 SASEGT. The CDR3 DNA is TGTGCCAGCAGTGAATTGAAGCTTACCCCTCAGTACGTC. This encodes CASSELKLTPQYV.

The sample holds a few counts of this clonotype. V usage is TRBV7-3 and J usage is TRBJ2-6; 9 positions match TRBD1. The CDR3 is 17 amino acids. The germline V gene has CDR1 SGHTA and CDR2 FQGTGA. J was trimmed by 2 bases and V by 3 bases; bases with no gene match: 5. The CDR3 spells CASSLGQGVAGANVLTF. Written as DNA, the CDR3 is TGTGCCAGCAGCTTGGGACAGGGAGTAGCTGGGGCCAACGTCCTGACTTTC.

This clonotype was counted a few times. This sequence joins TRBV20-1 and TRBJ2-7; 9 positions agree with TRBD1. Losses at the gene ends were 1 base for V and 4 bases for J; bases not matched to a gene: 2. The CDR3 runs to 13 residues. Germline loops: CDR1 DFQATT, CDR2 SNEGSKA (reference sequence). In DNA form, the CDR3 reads TGCAGTGCTAGAGCGACAGGGGGATACGAGCAGTACGTC. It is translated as CSARATGGYEQYV.

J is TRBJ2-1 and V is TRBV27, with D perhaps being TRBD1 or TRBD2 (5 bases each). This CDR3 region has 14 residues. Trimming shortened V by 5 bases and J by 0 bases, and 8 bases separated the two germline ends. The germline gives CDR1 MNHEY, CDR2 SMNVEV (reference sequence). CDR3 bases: TGTGCCAGCAGTCGGGGCTACTCCTACAATGAGCAGTTCTTC. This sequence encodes CASSRGYSYNEQFF.

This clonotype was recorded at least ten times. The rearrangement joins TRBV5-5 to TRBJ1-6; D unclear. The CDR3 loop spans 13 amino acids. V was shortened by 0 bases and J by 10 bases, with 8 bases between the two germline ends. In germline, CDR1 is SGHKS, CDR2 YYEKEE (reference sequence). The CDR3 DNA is TGTGCCAGCAGCTTGGCGCAATCATCACCCCTCCACTTT. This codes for CASSLAQSSPLHF.

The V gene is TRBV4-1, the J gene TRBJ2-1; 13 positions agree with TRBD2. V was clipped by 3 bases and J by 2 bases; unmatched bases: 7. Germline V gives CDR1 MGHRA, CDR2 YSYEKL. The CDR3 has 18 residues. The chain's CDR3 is CASSQTETSGGPYNEQFF. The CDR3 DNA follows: TGCGCCAGCAGCCAGACGGAGACTAGCGGGGGGCCCTACAATGAGCAGTTCTTC.

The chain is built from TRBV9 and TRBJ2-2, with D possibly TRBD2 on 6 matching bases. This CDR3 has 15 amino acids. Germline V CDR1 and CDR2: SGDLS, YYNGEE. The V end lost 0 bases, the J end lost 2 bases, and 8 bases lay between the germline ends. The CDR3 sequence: CASSVGGVNTGELFF. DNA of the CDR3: TGTGCCAGCAGCGTAGGGGGGGTCAACACCGGGGAGCTGTTTTTT. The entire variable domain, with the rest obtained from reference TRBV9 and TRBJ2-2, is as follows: DSGVTQTPKHLITATGQRVTLRCSPRSGDLSVYWYQQSLDQGLQFLIQYYNGEERAKGNILERFSAQQFPDLHSELNLSSLELGDSALYFCASSVGGVNTGELFFGEGSRLTVL.

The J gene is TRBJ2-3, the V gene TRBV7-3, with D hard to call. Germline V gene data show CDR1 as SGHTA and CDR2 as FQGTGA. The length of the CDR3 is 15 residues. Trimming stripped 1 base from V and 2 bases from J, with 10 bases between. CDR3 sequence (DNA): TGTGCCAGCAGCTTAAAGGCTAGTTCCACAGATACGCAGTATTTT. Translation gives CASSLKASSTDTQYF.

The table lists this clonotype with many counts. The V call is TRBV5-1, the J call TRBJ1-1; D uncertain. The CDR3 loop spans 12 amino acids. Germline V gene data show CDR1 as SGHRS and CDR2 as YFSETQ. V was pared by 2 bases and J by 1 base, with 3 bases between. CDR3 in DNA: TGCGCCAGCAGCTTCAAGAACACTGAAGCTTTCTTT. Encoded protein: CASSFKNTEAFF.